One and the same sample provided the 24 T cell receptor beta chains below, sequenced in a study of tumor-infiltrating lymphocytes in primary liver carcinoma. RNA was extracted from whole blood without cell sorting, alongside germline DNA. Starting material of around 460 ng total RNA yielded TCR beta cDNA via a constant-region primer. Sequencing libraries for TCR beta derived from three nested multiplex PCR rounds that used slightly modified ARM-PCR. The first two PCR rounds used TRBV1-TRBV30 primers with a Cbeta primer, around 10 cycles each. TCRdb called the multiplex PCR reads again in MiXCR, with one record for every CDR3 protein. Of some 320,000 distinct CDR3 sequences listed, 50% to 70% are singletons. The sequenced sample consisted of peripheral blood. The receptors shown here come from a man aged 35 to 55 with primary liver carcinoma and hepatitis B virus infection.

This clonotype was seen a single time. One end of the junction does not line up with germline, which may come from a read error. This chain connects TRBV5-1 to TRBJ1-2; 7 bases align to TRBD1. Germline CDR1 is SGHRS and CDR2 is YFSETQ. The CDR3 runs to 15 residues. The chain's CDR3 is CVSSLGVDREYGYTF. CDR3 DNA: TGCGTCAGCAGCTTGGGAGTCGACAGGGAGTATGGCTACACCTTC.

Of note for this clonotype: A single base separates this from a much larger clone, so it may be a read error. This sequence joins TRBV6-1 and TRBJ2-1; D unresolved. Looked up from germline, CDR1 is MNHNS and CDR2 is SASEGT. The CDR3 is made up of 13 amino acids. The CDR3 loop reads CASSANTKNEQSF. DNA for the CDR3: TGTGCCAGCAGTGCGAATACGAAGAATGAGCAGTCCTTC.

As regards this clonotype: At one boundary the junction diverges from the germline segment, which might be a read error. The chain is built from TRBV29-1 and TRBJ1-2, with D uncertain. The CDR3 totals 14 residues. The germline V gene has CDR1 SQVTM and CDR2 ANQGSEA. The CDR3 spells CSVEKGRRSYGYTF. The DNA for the CDR3 is TGCAGCGTTGAAAAGGGCCGCAGGTCATACGGCTACACTTTC.

The V call is TRBV28, the J call TRBJ1-2; D not resolved. The germline V gene has CDR1 MDHEN and CDR2 SYDVKM. The CDR3 is 15 residues long. Trimming removed 3 bases from V and 3 bases from J, with 14 bases in between. CDR3 in amino acids: CASSLESGDHYGYTF. The CDR3 DNA reads as TGTGCCAGCAGTTTGGAATCGGGCGACCACTATGGCTACACCTTC.

On this clonotype: With a much larger clone just one base away, this may be a read error. The rearrangement uses TRBV6-1 and TRBJ2-1; TRBD2 is a possible D gene (6 bases). Germline lookup yields CDR1 MNHNS and CDR2 SASEGT. V lost 6 bases to trimming and J lost 3 bases, with 12 bases between them. The CDR3 contains 14 residues. Here the CDR3 reads CASSDSGYYNEQFF. Here the CDR3 DNA reads TGTGCCAGCAGCGATAGCGGATACTACAATGAGCAGTTCTTC.

Comment on this clonotype: A much larger clone sits a single nucleotide away, making a read error possible. The DNA is omitted, as the CDR3 cannot be located on it reliably, and the CDR3 follows TCRdb's listing. The CDR3 reads CSVGQGNYGCTF. The chain joins TRBV29-1 to TRBJ1-2; TRBD1, as called in the table, went unchecked against the DNA. A total of 12 residues make up the CDR3, ends included. Looked up from germline, CDR1 is SQVTM and CDR2 is ANQGSEA.

This clonotype was seen a few times. This chain connects TRBV12-3 or TRBV12-4 to TRBJ2-2, with D tentatively TRBD1 (5 bases). V gave up 5 bases and J gave up 1 base, with 8 bases separating them. The CDR3 length is 14 residues. This CDR3 is CASSITGNTGELFF. In DNA, the CDR3 is TGTGCCAGCAGTATTACAGGGAACACCGGGGAGCTGTTTTTT.

This chain joins TRBV11-1 and TRBJ2-1; weak D call: TRBD2 (5 bases). The V gene's germline CDR1 is SGHAT and CDR2 FQDESV (reference sequence). The CDR3 is 14 residues long. In DNA form, the CDR3 reads TGTGTCATCTTGGACGGCTTTTTGAGGGATGAGCAGTTCTTC. It specifies CVILDGFLRDEQFF. Using reference TRBV11-1 and TRBJ2-1 for the parts outside the CDR3, the full variable domain is EAEVAQSPRYKITEKSQAVAFWCDPISGHATLYWYRQILGQGPELLVQFQDESVVDDSQLPKDRFSAERLKGVDSTLKIQPAELGDSAMYLCVILDGFLRDEQFFGPGTRLTVL.

About this clonotype itself: A much larger clone differs from this one at a single base, so this may be a read error. The chain carries TRBV29-1 and TRBJ1-1, with 9 bases aligning to TRBD1. CDR1 SQVTM and CDR2 ANQGSEA come from the germline V gene. The V and J ends lost 4 bases and 4 bases, in that order; junction bases with no gene match: 4. The CDR3 covers 13 residues. The CDR3 DNA reads as TGCAGCGTTGTGGGACAGGGCGGCACTGAAGCTTTCTTT. Encoded protein: CSVVGQGGTEAFF.

As concerns this clonotype: At one of its ends the junction is not consistent with the germline gene, which may arise from a read error. The V call is TRBV7-8, the J call TRBJ2-2; tentatively, D is TRBD2 (5 bases). This CDR3 has 15 amino acids. Germline V gene data show CDR1 as SGHVS and CDR2 as FQNEAQ. This CDR3 reads CASSLVGANTGEQFF. The CDR3 region has the DNA TGTGCCAGCAGCTTAGTGGGAGCGAACACCGGGGAGCAGTTTTTT.

Concerning this clonotype: This is likely a read error, given that the CDR3 carries no conserved phenylalanine or tryptophan at its end. The chain combines TRBV30 with TRBJ1-5, with a possible D match to TRBD1 (6 bases). The CDR3 spans 14 residues. Trimming left V 0 bases short and J 2 bases short, with 8 bases between. Germline CDR1 is GTSNPN and CDR2 is SVGIG (reference sequence). In nucleotides, the CDR3 is TGTGCCTGGAGTGTATACAGGGGCAATCAGCCCCAGCATATT. Protein sequence: CAWSVYRGNQPQHI.

In regard to this clonotype: The CDR3 does not end in the conserved phenylalanine or tryptophan, so this is likely a read error. This rearrangement joins TRBV6-1 to TRBJ2-7; D is undetermined. The germline V gene encodes CDR1 MNHNS and CDR2 SASEGT. The CDR3 loop spans 11 amino acids. The CDR3 reads CVSSESYEQYL. CDR3 in DNA: TGTGTCAGCAGTGAATCCTACGAGCAGTACCTC.

This clonotype was recorded once. This could be a read error, since a much larger clone is one nucleotide away. The CDR3, as DNA: TGCAGTGGAACTAGCGACCTCAATGAGCATTTCTTC. Translation: CSGTSDLNEHFF. The gene calls are TRBV29-1 and TRBJ2-1; 7 bases agree with TRBD2. From germline, CDR1 is SQVTM and CDR2 ANQGSEA. This CDR3 comprises 12 residues.

This clonotype was seen a handful of times. Lacking the conserved final phenylalanine or tryptophan, this CDR3 likely reflects a read error. The chain has TRBV11-1 and TRBJ2-7; TRBD1 agrees at 10 bases. The CDR3 has 14 residues. Germline V gives CDR1 SGHAT, CDR2 FQDESV (reference sequence). V was clipped by 5 bases and J by 7 bases; unmatched bases: 8. CDR3 bases: TGTGCCAGCAGCACCGGGACAGGGGTATATGAGCAGTACCTC. Its protein is CASSTGTGVYEQYL.

As for this clonotype: Just one base apart from a much larger clone, this may be a read error. The CDR3 DNA is TGTGCCAGCCAGACAGGGCTCAACACCGGGGAGCCGTTTTTT. It codes for CASQTGLNTGEPFF. This sequence joins TRBV6-1 and TRBJ2-2; 7 positions agree with TRBD1. Germline assignment: CDR1 MNHNS and CDR2 SASEGT. There are 14 residues in the CDR3.

Details on this clonotype: The CDR3 carries no conserved terminal phenylalanine or tryptophan, so it likely arises from a read error. The chain carries TRBV6-4 and TRBJ2-3, with D maybe TRBD1 (5 bases). V gave up 4 bases and J gave up 3 bases, with 11 bases separating them. CDR1 and CDR2 from the germline V gene are MRHNA and SNTAGT. The CDR3 totals 14 residues. CDR3 sequence reads: CASSVGQGTDTQYL. CDR3 in DNA: TGTGCCAGCAGTGTTGGTCAGGGAACAGATACGCAGTATTTG.

A remark on this clonotype: With a much larger clone just one base away, this may be a read error. The V gene is TRBV5-6, the J gene TRBJ2-3; possible D gene TRBD2, 6 bases. Trimming cost V 3 bases and J 4 bases, with 18 bases left between them. The CDR3 runs to 16 residues. CDR1 is SGHDT, CDR2 YYEEEE, per germline. The CDR3 region is CASSSLSAGLPDTQYF. In DNA, the CDR3 is TGTGCCAGCAGCTCGTTATCTGCGGGATTGCCAGATACGCAGTATTTT.

Comment on this clonotype: A much larger clone sits a single nucleotide away, making a read error possible. This chain uses TRBV28 with TRBJ2-7, with D possibly being TRBD1 (6 bases). Trimming took 6 bases from V and 0 from J, leaving 12 bases between them. Germline V gives CDR1 MDHEN, CDR2 SYDVKM. CDR3 length: 14 residues. The CDR3: CASRTGKRSYEQYF. In DNA form, the CDR3 reads TGTGCCAGCAGGACAGGTAAACGCTCCTACGAGCAGTACTTC.

This chain joins TRBV6-1 and TRBJ2-3; no reliable D call. Trimming cost V 3 bases and J 1 base, with 8 bases left between them. The length of the CDR3 is 14 residues. Germline V gene data show CDR1 as MNHNS and CDR2 as SASEGT. The CDR3 DNA reads as TGTGCCAGCAGTGATCTCCAGGGCACAGATACGCAGTATTTT. Protein product: CASSDLQGTDTQYF.

Turning to this clonotype: A much larger clone sits a single nucleotide away, making a read error possible. This chain links TRBV6-6 with TRBJ2-3; possibly TRBD1 for D (5 bases). Germline values: CDR1 MNHNY, CDR2 SVGAGI (reference sequence). Trimming took 10 bases from V and 2 from J, leaving 19 bases between them. The CDR3 runs to 15 residues. CDR3 sequence reads: CATLGDSLNTDTQYF. The CDR3 coding sequence is TGTGCCACCTTGGGTGACAGCCTTAACACAGATACGCAGTATTTT.

V usage is TRBV2 and J usage is TRBJ1-2; D is perhaps TRBD1 (5 bases). Germline loops: CDR1 SNHLY, CDR2 FYNNEI. With 3 bases removed from V and 4 bases from J, the gap between germline ends came to 6 bases. The CDR3 extends over 12 amino acids. CDR3 region: CASSEDTYGYTF. DNA of the CDR3: TGTGCCAGCAGTGAGGACACCTATGGCTACACCTTC. Combining the CDR3 with reference TRBV2 and TRBJ1-2 gives the whole variable domain EPEVTQTPSHQVTQMGQEVILRCVPISNHLYFYWYRQILGQKVEFLVSFYNNEISEKSEIFDDQFSVERPDGSNFTLKIRSTKLEDSAMYFCASSEDTYGYTFGSGTRLTVV.

This clonotype has ten or more counts. This chain uses TRBV10-3 with TRBJ2-1; D uncertain. Trimming shortened V by 4 bases and J by 5 bases, and 9 bases separated the two germline ends. CDR1 and CDR2 (germline): ENHRY, SYGVKD. This CDR3 has 13 amino acids. In DNA, the CDR3 is TGTGCCATCAGTGCCAGACGGGACAATGAGCAGTTCTTC. Its translation: CAISARRDNEQFF.

This chain joins TRBV29-1 and TRBJ1-1; TRBD1 matches 8 bases. The length of the CDR3 is 12 residues. Germline lookup yields CDR1 SQVTM and CDR2 ANQGSEA. Here the CDR3 DNA reads TGCAGGGGTGGTCGACAGGGGAGCTCGGCTTTCTTT. It encodes CRGGRQGSSAFF.

This clonotype has just a few counts. V is TRBV5-1 and J is TRBJ2-1; TRBD2 is a possible D gene (6 bases). Germline CDR1 is SGHRS and CDR2 is YFSETQ. This CDR3 has 15 residues. Trimming took off 1 base at V and 2 bases at J, with 10 bases between the two ends. The CDR3 sequence: CASSLSGSPYNEQFF. The CDR3 DNA is TGCGCCAGCAGCTTGTCCGGGAGTCCCTACAATGAGCAGTTCTTC.